The clone carrying this T cell receptor beta chain was observed a handful of times. What it binds is not known. Hyperthyroidism was classified as stable if no ophthalmopathy occurred within 18 months of follow-up. Patients newly diagnosed with hyperthyroidism, under 2 months' duration, were aged 18 to 65, the study reports. The sample comes from a study of Graves' ophthalmopathy and Graves' hyperthyroidism. Study outcomes and limitations: For predicting ophthalmopathy progression, the model had 70.59% sensitivity and 72% to 85% specificity. Thyroid clonotypes that were expanded above 0.001 frequency mostly also appeared in blood.

The CDR3 covers 18 residues. CDR1 is DFQATT, CDR2 SNEGSKA, per germline (reference sequence). V lost 0 bases and J lost 1; bases outside the gene matches: 12. The TCR beta CDR3 regions underwent amplification from RNA transcripts. Second-round multiplex PCR came after a first-round RT-PCR that employed HTBI primers. In TCRdb, the multiplex PCR reads were re-called with MiXCR into one record per CDR3 protein. This repertoire shows about 620,000 distinct CDR3 sequences, 22% found once; its top ten account for approximately 6.5%. The material sequenced was peripheral blood. The chain recombines TRBV20-1 with TRBJ1-1; TRBD1 matches at 9 bases. This TCR came from a woman younger than 30 with stable Graves' hyperthyroidism. Some clones in this sample may be carry-over from other donors' samples. The CDR3 coding sequence is TGCAGTGCTAGAGATCTCATACTACAGGGGGCGGCGAACACTGAAGCTTTCTTT. It specifies CSARDLILQGAANTEAFF.